This T cell receptor beta chain was recorded in a study of OX40 agonist ivuxolimab in advanced cancers. The wider study: Three patients, one with hepatocellular carcinoma and two with cutaneous melanoma, responded partially.

The germline V gene has CDR1 SGHNT and CDR2 YYREEE (reference sequence). This CDR3 is built from 17 residues. This clone has a single count. Antigen specificity is unknown. An end of the junction does not agree with germline; a read error may underlie this. Overall study findings and caveats: By week 6 at 0.1 to 3.0 mg/kg, blood CD4+ and CD8+ T cells had expanded clonally. Low normalized T-cell clonal expansion was additionally recorded for some nonresponders.

TCRdb's copy holds only in-frame clones and misses some; the assay was immunoSEQ multiplex PCR. The profile shows 120,000 or so clones, more than 70% of them singletons. The chain has TRBV5-4 and TRBJ2-5, with 7 nucleotides matching TRBD1. This clonotype was sampled from an adult with an advanced solid tumor such as melanoma, head and neck, liver or kidney cancer. The sequences come from CD4+ or CD8+ T cells sorted from blood, collected in a trial of the OX40 agonist ivuxolimab. Here the CDR3 DNA reads TGCGCCAGCAGCCAAGATGAGGGGGCCGAAGGCCGCGAGACCCAGTACTTC. It translates to CASSQDEGAEGRETQYF.